This T cell receptor (beta chain) was recorded in a study of CD8+ T cells in alopecia areata. Described treatment: oral pan-JAK inhibitor, 5-10 mg twice daily. The CDR3 is made up of 13 amino acids. CDR1 is GTSNPN and CDR2 is SVGIG in the germline V gene (reference sequence). Trimming shortened V by 0 bases and J by 7 bases, and 10 bases separated the two germline ends. Sequencing templates came from extracted RNA that was reverse transcribed into cDNA. Some clones are missing from TCRdb's copy, which holds only in-frame ones; the method was immunoSEQ multiplex PCR. The table records around 100,000 clones, 50% to 60% of them present only once.

Source: CD8+ T cells sorted from blood, taken between weeks 55 and 65, from a patient treated with tofacitinib. This clonotype was sampled from a human donor with alopecia areata. The rearrangement uses TRBV30 and TRBJ1-5; D is unclear. The CDR3 loop reads CAWSVEGAQPQHF. In DNA form, the CDR3 reads TGTGCCTGGAGTGTTGAGGGTGCCCAGCCCCAGCATTTT.